The TCR beta chain described here comes from a study of blood T cell repertoires in COVID-19. CDR1 is SGHRS and CDR2 is YFSETQ in the germline V gene. The V gene end was trimmed by 3 bases and the J gene end by 0 bases; junction bases not matched to a gene: 3. The CDR3 runs to 16 residues. TCRdb's table, derived via immunoSEQ multiplex PCR, lists solely in-frame clones and lacks some. The data hold 180,000 or so clones, with 65% to 90% observed a single time. The TCR sequence derives from a man between 60 and 70 years old with acute or convalescent COVID-19. What was sequenced was peripheral blood. The chain uses TRBV5-1 and TRBJ2-3; 11 bases match TRBD2. The CDR3 sequence: CASSWGLAASTDTQYF. The CDR3 DNA follows: TGCGCCAGCAGCTGGGGACTAGCGGCTAGCACAGATACGCAGTATTTT.